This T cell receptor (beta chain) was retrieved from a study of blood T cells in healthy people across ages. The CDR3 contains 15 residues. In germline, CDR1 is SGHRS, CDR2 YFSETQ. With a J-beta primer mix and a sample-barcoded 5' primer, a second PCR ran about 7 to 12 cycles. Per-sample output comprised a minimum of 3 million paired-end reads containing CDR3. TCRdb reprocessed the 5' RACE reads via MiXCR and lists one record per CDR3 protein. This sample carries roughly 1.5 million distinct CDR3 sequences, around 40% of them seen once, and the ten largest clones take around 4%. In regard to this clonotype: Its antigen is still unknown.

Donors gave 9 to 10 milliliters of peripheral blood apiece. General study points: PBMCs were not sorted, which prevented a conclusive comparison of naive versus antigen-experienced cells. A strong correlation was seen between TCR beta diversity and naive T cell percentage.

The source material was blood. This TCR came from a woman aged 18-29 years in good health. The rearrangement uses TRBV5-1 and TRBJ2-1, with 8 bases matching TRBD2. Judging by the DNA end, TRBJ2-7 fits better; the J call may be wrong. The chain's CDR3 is CASSAIAGRYNEQYF. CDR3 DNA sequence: TGCGCCAGCAGCGCCATAGCGGGAAGATACAATGAGCAGTACTTC.